Below, 27 T cell receptor beta chains from the same sample are listed, as sequenced in a study of control samples from healthy donors and cancer patients. Profiled with immunoSEQ multiplex PCR; TCRdb holds only in-frame clones, not every one. The sample has around 110,000 clones, around 89% seen once. The sequenced material came from PBMCs. Receptor source: a woman between 50 and 59 years old with colorectal cancer.

The gene calls are TRBV7-6 and TRBJ2-2, with a tentative D call TRBD1 (5 bases). CDR3 length: 17 residues. V was shortened by 0 bases and J by 7 bases, with 18 bases between the two germline ends. Germline V gene sequence: CDR1 SGHVS, CDR2 FNYEAQ. CDR3: CASSLAIGFQGSGELFF. The CDR3 DNA reads TGTGCCAGCAGCTTAGCGATCGGGTTTCAGGGAAGCGGGGAGCTGTTTTTT.

The chain employs TRBV2 and TRBJ2-1; no definite D call. Trimming stripped 6 bases from V and 0 bases from J, with 15 bases between. The germline V gene has CDR1 SNHLY and CDR2 FYNNEI. The CDR3 extends over 16 amino acids. The CDR3 spells CASRPPSGSSYNEQFF. CDR3 DNA sequence: TGTGCCAGCAGGCCCCCGTCGGGTAGCTCCTACAATGAGCAGTTCTTC.

The J gene is TRBJ2-3, the V gene TRBV6-2 or TRBV6-3; the D call may be TRBD1 or TRBD2 (7 bases each). Looked up from germline, CDR1 is MNHEY and CDR2 is SVGEGT. The CDR3 consists of 18 residues. Deletions cut 5 bases from V and 4 bases from J, with 25 bases between. The chain's CDR3 is CASSPRGGALNPADTQYF. The CDR3 DNA reads as TGTGCCAGCAGTCCCAGGGGGGGGGCGTTAAACCCGGCAGATACGCAGTATTTT.

CDR3 bases: TGTGCCATGTGGACAGGGGAAGGGCACACTGAAGCTTTCTTT. It is translated as CAMWTGEGHTEAFF. The chain recombines TRBV10-3 with TRBJ1-1, with 9 nucleotides matching TRBD1. Germline V lookup: CDR1 ENHRY, CDR2 SYGVKD. CDR3 length: 14 amino acids. J gave up 3 bases and V 9 bases, and 8 bases lay outside the gene matches.

This clone came up a few times. The rearrangement links TRBV7-6 to TRBJ2-3, with TRBD1 as a possible D gene (5 bases). The CDR3 runs 15 residues. Trimming pared 1 base from V and 6 bases from J, leaving 14 bases between. Germline CDR1 and CDR2: SGHVS and FNYEAQ. In DNA form, the CDR3 reads TGTGCCAGCAGCTTAGGTGCAGGGTTTGTGGATACGCAGTATTTT. Residues: CASSLGAGFVDTQYF. Drawing the rest from reference TRBV7-6 and TRBJ2-3, the complete variable domain is GAGVSQSPRYKVTKRGQDVALRCDPISGHVSLYWYRQALGQGPEFLTYFNYEAQQDKSGLPNDRFSAERPEGSISTLTIQRTEQRDSAMYRCASSLGAGFVDTQYFGPGTRLTVL.

This clone was counted a few times. This chain uses TRBV7-8 with TRBJ1-1, with 10 bases aligning to TRBD1. V lost 3 bases and J lost 8; bases outside the gene matches: 3. The CDR3 contains 13 residues. The germline V gene encodes CDR1 SGHVS and CDR2 FQNEAQ. CDR3 coding DNA: TGTGCCAGCAGCTTGGACAGGGGGAACGAAGCTTTCTTT. Protein product: CASSLDRGNEAFF.

The genes are TRBV5-5 and TRBJ1-4, with TRBD1 matching 8 bases. Germline CDR1 SGHKS, CDR2 YYEKEE (reference sequence). V was pared by 4 bases and J by 5 bases, with 4 bases of the junction left unmatched. The CDR3 is 14 amino acids. Here the CDR3 DNA reads TGTGCCAGCAGCCGCCAGGGGGCGAATGAAAAACTGTTTTTT. It encodes CASSRQGANEKLFF.

As to this clone: Other DNA sequences from this sample encode an identical CDR3 as well. The chain has TRBV30 and TRBJ1-2; a possible D gene is TRBD1 (6 bases). This CDR3 region has 10 residues. Germline CDR1 and CDR2: GTSNPN and SVGIG (reference sequence). The ends were cut back, 5 bases at V and 5 bases at J, with 6 bases in the middle. CDR3 amino acids: CAWGQYGYTF. CDR3 DNA: TGTGCCTGGGGACAGTATGGCTACACCTTC.

The rearrangement uses TRBV18 and TRBJ1-3; a possible D gene is TRBD1 (5 bases). The V gene's germline CDR1 is KGHSH and CDR2 LQKENI. Trimming took 0 bases from V and 4 from J, leaving 13 bases between them. There are 16 residues in the CDR3. The CDR3 DNA is TGTGCCAGCTCACCACCGGCAGGACAAATCGGAAACACCATATATTTT. It encodes CASSPPAGQIGNTIYF.

A note on this clone: The identical CDR3 is also encoded by other nucleotide sequences in the sample. The chain combines TRBV28 with TRBJ1-2, with 7 bases aligning to TRBD1. Germline V gene data show CDR1 as MDHEN and CDR2 as SYDVKM. This CDR3 is built from 16 residues. Trimming cost V 10 bases and J 5 bases; bases outside gene matches: 19. CDR3 sequence: CATFRDRSPVYYGYTF. For the CDR3, the DNA is TGTGCCACCTTCCGGGACAGAAGTCCAGTCTATTATGGCTACACCTTC.

The J gene is TRBJ2-3, the V gene TRBV7-3; D is perhaps TRBD2 (6 bases). CDR1 is SGHTA, CDR2 FQGTGA, per germline. This CDR3 is built from 15 residues. V lost 5 bases to trimming and J lost 4 bases, with 16 bases between them. In DNA, the CDR3 is TGTGCCAGCAGCCAGGCGGGGTACGGCTCAGATACGCAGTATTTT. Translating it yields CASSQAGYGSDTQYF. The complete variable domain, with remaining parts taken from reference TRBV7-3 and TRBJ2-3, reads GAGVSQTPSNKVTEKGKYVELRCDPISGHTALYWYRQSLGQGPEFLIYFQGTGAADDSGLPNDRFFAVRPEGSVSTLKIQRTERGDSAVYLCASSQAGYGSDTQYFGPGTRLTVL.

The chain employs TRBV5-8 and TRBJ1-1, with TRBD1 as a possible D gene (5 bases). The V end lost 4 bases, the J end lost 3 bases, and 19 bases lay between the germline ends. The CDR3 contains 16 residues. The germline gives CDR1 SGHTS, CDR2 YDEGEE. The CDR3 sequence: CASSPGRIPSHTEAFF. DNA for the CDR3: TGTGCCAGCAGCCCGGGGCGGATCCCTTCTCACACTGAAGCTTTCTTT.

This rearrangement joins TRBV30 to TRBJ2-5, with D uncertain. In germline, CDR1 is GTSNPN, CDR2 SVGIG (reference sequence). This CDR3 comprises 12 residues. Trimming removed 0 bases from V and 5 bases from J, with 7 bases in between. The CDR3 DNA is TGTGCCTGGAGTGTACTCCCGGAGACCCAGTACTTC. Residues: CAWSVLPETQYF. The full variable domain, its missing parts supplied by reference TRBV30 and TRBJ2-5, is SQTIHQWPATLVQPVGSPLSLECTVEGTSNPNLYWYRQAAGRGLQLLFYSVGIGQISSEVPQNLSASRPQDRQFILSSKKLLLSDSGFYLCAWSVLPETQYFGPGTRLLVL.

This chain uses TRBV6-4 with TRBJ2-3; D is possibly TRBD1 (6 bases). With 6 bases removed from V and 8 bases from J, the gap between germline ends came to 12 bases. This CDR3 is 12 amino acids long. Germline assignment: CDR1 MRHNA and CDR2 SNTAGT. CDR3 region: CASSSQGGTQYF. The CDR3 DNA follows: TGTGCCAGCAGCTCACAGGGCGGTACGCAGTATTTT.

The rearrangement uses TRBV24-1 and TRBJ2-5; D possibly corresponds to TRBD1 (8 bases). CDR1 KGHDR and CDR2 SFDVKD come from the germline V gene. The CDR3 consists of 15 residues. Trimming left V 2 bases short and J 5 bases short, with 14 bases between. The CDR3 nucleotides read TGTGCCACCAGTGATTGGACAGGGCGGGGGGAGACCCAGTACTTC. Amino acids: CATSDWTGRGETQYF.

This sequence joins TRBV28 and TRBJ2-2, with no clear D. Germline CDR1 reads MDHEN; CDR2 reads SYDVKM. The germline V and J ends were trimmed by 6 bases and 2 bases, with 7 bases remaining between them. This CDR3 is 13 amino acids long. CDR3: CASRYYNTGELFF. The DNA for the CDR3 is TGTGCCAGCAGATACTACAACACCGGGGAGCTGTTTTTT. The complete variable domain, with remaining parts taken from reference TRBV28 and TRBJ2-2, reads DVKVTQSSRYLVKRTGEKVFLECVQDMDHENMFWYRQDPGLGLRLIYFSYDVKMKEKGDIPEGYSVSREKKERFSLILESASTNQTSMYLCASRYYNTGELFFGEGSRLTVL.

The chain employs TRBV2 and TRBJ1-5, with TRBD1 matching 10 bases. Trimming removed 5 bases from V and 6 bases from J; junction bases left unmatched: 4. CDR1 and CDR2 (germline): SNHLY, FYNNEI. The CDR3 extends over 14 amino acids. The CDR3 is CASSPTGGGQPQHF. As DNA, the CDR3 is TGTGCCAGCAGTCCGACAGGGGGCGGTCAGCCCCAGCATTTT.

The chain couples TRBV7-2 to TRBJ1-6; weak D call: TRBD1 (5 bases). The CDR3 totals 15 residues. Germline-derived CDR1 and CDR2 are SGHTA and FQGNSA. Trimming cost V 3 bases and J 1 base, with 7 bases left between them. CDR3 loop: CASSLQGSYNSPLHF. CDR3 nucleotide sequence: TGTGCCAGCAGCTTGCAGGGTTCCTATAATTCACCCCTCCACTTT.

The V call is TRBV30, the J call TRBJ2-7, with unresolved D. This CDR3 is 12 amino acids long. Germline V lookup: CDR1 GTSNPN, CDR2 SVGIG (reference sequence). Trimming cost V 4 bases and J 1 base, with 8 bases left between them. The CDR3 nucleotides read TGTGCCTGGAAGGGCGGATCCTACGAGCAGTACTTC. As protein: CAWKGGSYEQYF.

J is TRBJ2-5 and V is TRBV18; 7 positions match TRBD2. V shed 2 bases and J 4 bases; nucleotides not matched to a gene: 10. CDR1 and CDR2 from the germline V gene are KGHSH and LQKENI. There are 16 residues in the CDR3. CDR3 nucleotide sequence: TGTGCCAGCTCACCAGAGGGGAGGGGATTGCCAGAGACCCAGTACTTC. Translating it yields CASSPEGRGLPETQYF. The whole variable domain, remainder taken from reference TRBV18 and TRBJ2-5, is NAGVMQNPRHLVRRRGQEARLRCSPMKGHSHVYWYRQLPEEGLKFMVYLQKENIIDESGMPKERFSAEFPKEGPSILRIQQVVRGDSAAYFCASSPEGRGLPETQYFGPGTRLLVL.

Here the CDR3 reads CASSQDPRQSTYEQYF. In DNA form, the CDR3 reads TGTGCCAGCAGCCAAGATCCCAGACAATCGACCTACGAGCAGTACTTC. The chain employs TRBV4-2 and TRBJ2-7; no firm D call. V gave up 0 bases and J gave up 2 bases, with 14 bases separating them. This CDR3 contains 16 residues. Germline values: CDR1 LGHNA, CDR2 YNFKEQ.

In this sample, this clone turned up a few times. The J gene is TRBJ1-2, the V gene TRBV27; TRBD1 is a possible D gene (6 bases). Germline V CDR1 and CDR2: MNHEY, SMNVEV (reference sequence). Trimming left V 10 bases short and J 8 bases short, with 26 bases between. The CDR3 has 15 amino acids. The CDR3 loop is CANPVRDKGLGGYTF. The CDR3 nucleotides are TGTGCCAACCCGGTTAGGGACAAGGGCCTCGGAGGCTACACCTTC.

V and J are TRBV6-5 and TRBJ1-2; no definite D call. Trimming shortened V by 6 bases and J by 7 bases, and 12 bases separated the two germline ends. Germline assignment: CDR1 MNHEY and CDR2 SVGAGI. There are 12 residues in the CDR3. CDR3 coding DNA: TGTGCCAGCAGCGGCATGACTTCTGGCTACACCTTC. It translates to CASSGMTSGYTF.

The chain carries TRBV9 and TRBJ2-2, with D possibly matching TRBD1 (5 bases). The CDR3 spans 16 residues. Deletions cut 0 bases from V and 2 bases from J, with 11 bases between. Per the germline V gene, CDR1 is SGDLS and CDR2 is YYNGEE. DNA of the CDR3: TGTGCCAGCAGCGTAGATCAGGGCGCAAACACCGGGGAGCTGTTTTTT. It translates to CASSVDQGANTGELFF.

V is TRBV7-8 and J is TRBJ1-2, with D maybe TRBD1 (6 bases). The CDR3 spans 16 residues. The V end was cut by 4 bases, the J end by 5 bases, with 20 bases between. CDR1 and CDR2 from the germline V gene are SGHVS and FQNEAQ. CDR3 sequence (DNA): TGTGCCAGCAGCTCTCAGGGGCGGGGGCGAGGATATGGCTACACCTTC. Its protein is CASSSQGRGRGYGYTF.

The chain uses TRBV2 and TRBJ1-5, with 9 bases fitting TRBD1. The CDR3 extends over 15 amino acids. The junction had 1 base not matched to a gene; V was cut back by 2 bases and J by 2 bases. Germline CDR1 SNHLY, CDR2 FYNNEI. The CDR3 coding sequence is TGTGCCAGCAGTGAAACAGGGGGCGGCAATCAGCCCCAGCATTTT. Its protein is CASSETGGGNQPQHF.

The chain couples TRBV11-2 to TRBJ2-4, with D hard to call. CDR3 length: 11 residues. The germline gives CDR1 SGHAT, CDR2 FQNNGV. The ends were cut back, 0 bases at V and 9 bases at J, with 3 bases in the middle. The CDR3 sequence is CASSLDFIQYF. CDR3 DNA sequence: TGTGCCAGCAGCTTAGATTTCATTCAGTACTTC.